Each of the 25 T cell receptor beta chains below was sequenced from the same sample in a study of T cells expressing NK-cell markers. TCRdb reprocessed the 5' RACE reads; each CDR3 protein has one entry and no DNA is given. Seen in this sample are some 600,000 distinct CDR3 sequences; the ten most common clones hold about 3.6%. The material sequenced was blood T cells: a sorted CD56 or NKG2C T cell subset, CD4+ or CD8+ T cells, or bulk PBMC T cells (not recorded which). Source of these receptors: a man aged 18 to 30 in good health.

CDR3 sequence reads: CSARDYRAGNTEAFF. This chain connects TRBV20-1 to TRBJ1-1; the D call from TCRdb, TRBD1, cannot be confirmed without DNA. CDR1 and CDR2 from the germline V gene are DFQATT and SNEGSKA (reference sequence). This CDR3 has 15 amino acids.

This rearrangement joins TRBV6-5 to TRBJ2-1; lacking DNA, the TRBD1 call made by TCRdb goes unchecked. The germline V gene has CDR1 MNHEY and CDR2 SVGAGI. The CDR3 totals 16 residues. The CDR3 sequence is CASSYLGGTGNNEQFF.

The chain combines TRBV4-1 with TRBJ2-1. Germline V gene data show CDR1 as MGHRA and CDR2 as YSYEKL. This CDR3 region has 14 residues. This CDR3 reads CASSQAYGENEQFF.

The V and J genes are TRBV15 and TRBJ2-1; the TRBD1 assignment by TCRdb is unverifiable without DNA. The CDR3 spans 17 residues. CDR1 and CDR2 (germline): LNHNV, YYDKDF (reference sequence). CDR3 protein: CATSRDGTPSSYNEQFF.

CDR3 in amino acids: CASSLNRAEAFF. This chain joins TRBV5-5 and TRBJ1-1; TCRdb reports TRBD1, a call that lacks DNA to check it against. Per the germline V gene, CDR1 is SGHKS and CDR2 is YYEKEE (reference sequence). The CDR3 is 12 amino acids.

The chain couples TRBV7-2 to TRBJ2-3; there is no DNA to check the TCRdb D call of TRBD2. This CDR3 region has 18 residues. Germline V gene data show CDR1 as SGHTA and CDR2 as FQGNSA. The chain's CDR3 is CASSYAPGLAGLTDTQYF.

The rearrangement links TRBV20-1 to TRBJ2-1; absent DNA, TCRdb's TRBD2 call cannot be checked. The CDR3 has 18 residues. Germline assignment: CDR1 DFQATT and CDR2 SNEGSKA (reference sequence). CDR3 in amino acids: CSASGGGQRESSYNEQFF.

The V gene is TRBV7-9, the J gene TRBJ2-1; TCRdb reports TRBD1, a call that lacks DNA to check it against. Germline V gene sequence: CDR1 SEHNR, CDR2 FQNEAQ (reference sequence). The CDR3 loop spans 15 amino acids. The CDR3 reads CASLSAQFSYNEQFF.

The chain couples TRBV6-2 or TRBV6-3 to TRBJ2-7; TCRdb's D call, TRBD1, is unchecked because there is no DNA. This CDR3 spans 14 amino acids. CDR1 and CDR2 (germline): MNHEY, SVGEGT. CDR3 region: CASSSPGRNYEQYF.

The J gene is TRBJ1-4, the V gene TRBV12-3 or TRBV12-4; TCRdb lists TRBD1, though no DNA is available to test this call. The CDR3 sequence is 16 residues long. The CDR3 protein is CASTKGGGRTNEKLFF.

The gene calls are TRBV5-1 and TRBJ1-1; the TRBD1 assignment by TCRdb is unverifiable without DNA. Germline lookup yields CDR1 SGHRS and CDR2 YFSETQ. This CDR3 region has 13 residues. The CDR3 loop is CASSLTQDREAFF.

This chain joins TRBV6-5 and TRBJ1-2; the D gene TCRdb calls, TRBD1, cannot be checked with no DNA. Germline values: CDR1 MNHEY, CDR2 SVGAGI. The CDR3 is made up of 19 amino acids. CDR3 protein: CASSYSLGAGAQANYGYTF.

The rearrangement uses TRBV5-1 and TRBJ2-2; TCRdb indicates TRBD2, and absent DNA this call remains unverified. The CDR3 spans 15 residues. The germline V gene has CDR1 SGHRS and CDR2 YFSETQ. CDR3: CASSLGPGYAGELFF.

The chain joins TRBV2 to TRBJ2-1. This CDR3 region has 15 residues. Germline loops: CDR1 SNHLY, CDR2 FYNNEI. The CDR3: CASSEFGNAYNEQFF.

This chain joins TRBV20-1 and TRBJ2-1; the D call of TRBD2 rests on TCRdb alone, since no DNA is present to check it. Germline V gives CDR1 DFQATT, CDR2 SNEGSKA (reference sequence). The CDR3 covers 14 residues. The CDR3 reads CSAITSGRAREQFF.

The chain has TRBV7-2 and TRBJ2-1; TCRdb returns TRBD1, unconfirmable since there is no DNA. The CDR3 sequence is 15 residues long. Looked up from germline, CDR1 is SGHTA and CDR2 is FQGNSA. This CDR3 reads CASSLTGPRANEQFF. Variable domain in full (rest from reference TRBV7-2 and TRBJ2-1): GAGVSQSPSNKVTEKGKDVELRCDPISGHTALYWYRQSLGQGLEFLIYFQGNSAPDKSGLPSDRFSAERTGGSVSTLTIQRTQQEDSAVYLCASSLTGPRANEQFFGPGTRLTVL.

V is TRBV7-2 and J is TRBJ2-7; TCRdb's D call of TRBD1 is untestable without DNA. The CDR3 extends over 16 amino acids. Germline CDR1 and CDR2: SGHTA and FQGNSA. The CDR3 sequence: CASSPLGQGKTYEQYF. The full variable domain, rest sourced from reference TRBV7-2 and TRBJ2-7, is GAGVSQSPSNKVTEKGKDVELRCDPISGHTALYWYRQSLGQGLEFLIYFQGNSAPDKSGLPSDRFSAERTGGSVSTLTIQRTQQEDSAVYLCASSPLGQGKTYEQYFGPGTRLTVT.

The V call is TRBV13, the J call TRBJ2-7; as DNA is missing, the TRBD1 call by TCRdb cannot be tested. CDR3 length equals 11 residues. CDR1 PRHDT and CDR2 FYEKMQ come from the germline V gene (reference sequence). The CDR3 is CASSSSGLQYF. Complete variable domain (other parts from reference TRBV13 and TRBJ2-7): AAGVIQSPRHLIKEKRETATLKCYPIPRHDTVYWYQQGPGQDPQFLISFYEKMQSDKGSIPDRFSAQQFSDYHSELNMSSLELGDSALYFCASSSSGLQYFGPGTRLTVT.

The rearrangement joins TRBV29-1 to TRBJ1-1; TCRdb outputs TRBD1, but without DNA this stays unchecked. Germline-derived CDR1 and CDR2 are SQVTM and ANQGSEA. CDR3 size: 13 residues. CDR3 residues: CSVCRGLFTEAFF.

This chain joins TRBV19 and TRBJ1-5; TCRdb indicates TRBD1, and absent DNA this call remains unverified. The CDR3 sequence is 16 residues long. Germline V CDR1 and CDR2: LNHDA, SQIVND (reference sequence). CDR3 loop: CASSIRRVMSNQPQHF.

CDR3: CASSLSPRAPQGYTF. This chain connects TRBV7-9 to TRBJ1-2; the TCRdb call, TRBD1, lacks DNA for checking. There are 15 residues in the CDR3. The germline V gene has CDR1 SEHNR and CDR2 FQNEAQ (reference sequence).

The genes are TRBV5-5 and TRBJ2-1; checking the TCRdb D call of TRBD2 is not possible without DNA. Germline-derived CDR1 and CDR2 are SGHKS and YYEKEE (reference sequence). The CDR3 loop spans 16 amino acids. The CDR3 sequence is CASSLGSRVGSNEQFF.

The chain links TRBV6-5 to TRBJ2-2; the D call from TCRdb, TRBD1, cannot be confirmed without DNA. This CDR3 has 16 amino acids. The V gene's germline CDR1 is MNHEY and CDR2 SVGAGI. CDR3 residues: CASSSEQDRVAGELFF.

The CDR3 region is CASSLFLAGGKEQFF. The chain uses TRBV5-1 and TRBJ2-1; the TCRdb call, TRBD2, lacks DNA for checking. The CDR3 is made up of 15 amino acids. Germline loops: CDR1 SGHRS, CDR2 YFSETQ.

This chain links TRBV3-1 with TRBJ1-1. This CDR3 has 13 amino acids. Germline V CDR1 and CDR2: LGHDT, YNNKEL (reference sequence). CDR3 region: CASSQGAVAEAFF. Complete variable domain (other parts from reference TRBV3-1 and TRBJ1-1): DTAVSQTPKYLVTQMGNDKSIKCEQNLGHDTMYWYKQDSKKFLKIMFSYNNKELIINETVPNRFSPKSPDKAHLNLHINSLELGDSAVYFCASSQGAVAEAFFGQGTRLTVV.